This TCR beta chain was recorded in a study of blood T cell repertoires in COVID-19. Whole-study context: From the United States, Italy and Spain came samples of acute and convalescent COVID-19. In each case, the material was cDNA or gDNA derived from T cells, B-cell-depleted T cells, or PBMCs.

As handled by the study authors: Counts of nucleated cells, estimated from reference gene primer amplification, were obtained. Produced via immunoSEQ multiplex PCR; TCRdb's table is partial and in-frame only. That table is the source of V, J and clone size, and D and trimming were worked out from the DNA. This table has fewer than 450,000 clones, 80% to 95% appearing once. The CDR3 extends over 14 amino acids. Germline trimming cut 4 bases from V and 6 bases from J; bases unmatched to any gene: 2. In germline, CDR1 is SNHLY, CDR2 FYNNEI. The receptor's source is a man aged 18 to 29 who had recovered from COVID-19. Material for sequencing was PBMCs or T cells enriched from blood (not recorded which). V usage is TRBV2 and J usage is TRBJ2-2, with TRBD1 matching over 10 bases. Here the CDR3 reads CASSGDRGSGELFF. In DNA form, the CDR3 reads TGTGCCAGCAGTGGGGACAGGGGTTCCGGGGAGCTGTTTTTT.